The present T cell receptor (beta chain) was sequenced within a study of CD8+CD57+ T cells in acquired aplastic anemia. Study-level background: Sorted cells (CD4+ and CD8+) yielded DNA amounts that averaged approximately 3.2 ug.

Germline V lookup: CDR1 SGHNT, CDR2 YYREEE (reference sequence). There are 13 residues in the CDR3. Trimming shortened V by 5 bases and J by 5 bases, and 13 bases separated the two germline ends. Flow cytometry had shown expanded CD8+CD57+ cells in the patients chosen for sequencing. Each of the patients presented with severe acquired aplastic anemia. This clonotype was detected many times. Its antigen remains unknown. TCR beta VDJ combinations and CDR3 sequences were profiled from genomic DNA. TCRdb used MiXCR to reprocess the reads, holding one entry per CDR3 protein. Found here are 150,000 to 200,000 distinct CDR3 sequences, roughly 48% of them singletons; the top ten hold 25% to 35%. Notes on the study in general: Patients and controls turned out to have more than 25 CD8+ CDR3 sequences in common.

This receptor was obtained from a human donor with aplastic anemia. The chain carries TRBV5-4 and TRBJ2-5, with TRBD1 as a possible D gene (6 bases). Sequenced sample: sorted CD4+, CD8+, or CD8+CD57+ T cells (not recorded which) from PBMCs. Written as DNA, the CDR3 is TGTGCCAGCAGGAACAGGGTGGGCGAGACCCAGTACTTC. Translated: CASRNRVGETQYF.